Included here is one T cell receptor beta chain sequence, with context. Its antigen remains unidentified. This sample is drawn from a study of cytomegalovirus exposure and HLA in healthy donors. Study-level points and caveats: The availability of immune exposure information extended only to CMV serostatus.

Trimming took off 6 bases at V and 6 bases at J, with 20 bases between the two ends. The CDR3 consists of 15 residues. CDR1 KGHSH and CDR2 LQKENI come from the germline V gene. 13 Jbeta primers and 60 Vbeta primers were used for the PCR. As handled by the study authors: Roughly 73 million unique TCR beta chains, roughly 11 million of them shared, were counted by a later analysis. Profiled with immunoSEQ multiplex PCR; TCRdb holds only in-frame clones, not every one. V and J calls and clone size come straight from that table; D and trimming were deduced from the DNA. This repertoire shows 95,000 to 150,000 clones, roughly 80% found once; its top ten account for 25% to 35%.

The sample consisted of PBMCs. V gene TRBV18 combines with J gene TRBJ1-1; D perhaps matches TRBD1 (5 bases). This TCR derives from a man between 60 and 75 years old in good health and CMV-seropositive. CDR3 in DNA: TGTGCCAGCTCCCAATATGGGGCAGGCGGTTCTGAAGCTTTCTTT. Its protein is CASSQYGAGGSEAFF.